This TCR beta chain was found in a study of T cell changes during pregnancy in multiple sclerosis. Here immunoSEQ multiplex PCR was the method, and the copy in TCRdb shows in-frame clones only, minus some. The sample shows around 68,000 clones, about nine tenths of them seen only once. This specimen was peripheral blood, taken in the third trimester of pregnancy. The clonotype originates from a female donor with multiple sclerosis, enrolled in a pregnancy study.

CDR3 in DNA: TGTGCCAGCAGCCTAGGGGTTGCCAAAAACATTCAGTACTTC. Its protein is CASSLGVAKNIQYF. V gene TRBV4-2 combines with J gene TRBJ2-4, with a tentative D call TRBD1 (5 bases). The CDR3 extends over 14 amino acids. Trimming removed 4 bases at V and 1 base at J, with 8 bases between. Germline values: CDR1 LGHNA, CDR2 YNFKEQ.